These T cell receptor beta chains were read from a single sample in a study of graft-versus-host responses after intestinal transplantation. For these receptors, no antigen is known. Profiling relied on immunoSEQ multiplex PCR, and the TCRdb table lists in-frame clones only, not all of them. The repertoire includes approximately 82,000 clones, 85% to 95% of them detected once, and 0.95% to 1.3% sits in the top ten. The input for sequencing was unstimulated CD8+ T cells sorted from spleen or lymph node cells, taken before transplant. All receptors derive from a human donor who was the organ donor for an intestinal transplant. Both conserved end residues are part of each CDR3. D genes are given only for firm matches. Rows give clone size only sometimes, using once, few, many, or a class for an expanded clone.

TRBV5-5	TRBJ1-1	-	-	CASSLVPGVGVPGTEAFF	TGTGCCAGCAGCTTGGTTCCGGGGGTCGGCGTCCCGGGCACTGAAGCTTTCTTT
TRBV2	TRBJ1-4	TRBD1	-	CASSEDPDRGGEKLFF	TGTGCCAGCAGTGAAGACCCGGACAGGGGTGGGGAAAAACTGTTTTTT
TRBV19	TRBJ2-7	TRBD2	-	CASAAGVAYEQYF	TGTGCCAGTGCAGCGGGGGTGGCCTACGAGCAGTACTTC
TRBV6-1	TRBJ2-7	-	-	CASSEAGGSYEQYF	TGTGCCAGCAGTGAAGCCGGCGGGTCCTACGAGCAGTACTTC
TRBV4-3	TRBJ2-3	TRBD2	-	CASSRLRVGLATDTQYF	TGCGCCAGCAGCCGCCTTCGAGTAGGACTAGCCACAGATACGCAGTATTTT
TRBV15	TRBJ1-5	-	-	CATSSGQSFSNQPQHF	TGTGCCACCAGCAGTGGACAGTCATTTAGCAATCAGCCCCAGCATTTT
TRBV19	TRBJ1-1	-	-	CASTLTGMNTEAFF	TGTGCCAGTACCCTCACGGGAATGAACACTGAAGCTTTCTTT
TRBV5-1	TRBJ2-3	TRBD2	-	CASSSPDSGSLDTQYF	TGCGCCAGCAGCTCGCCTGACAGCGGGAGTTTAGATACGCAGTATTTT
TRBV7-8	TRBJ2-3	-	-	CASSALRASTDTQYF	TGTGCCAGCAGCGCTCTGAGGGCTAGCACAGATACGCAGTATTTT
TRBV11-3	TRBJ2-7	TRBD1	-	CASSFPGQGHYEQYF	TGTGCCAGCAGCTTCCCGGGACAGGGGCACTACGAGCAGTACTTC
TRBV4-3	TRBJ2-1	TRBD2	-	CASSQVLIAGGNEQFF	TGCGCCAGCAGCCAAGTTTTGATAGCGGGGGGCAATGAGCAGTTCTTC
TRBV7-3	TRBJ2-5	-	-	CASSYDMGETQYF	TGTGCCAGCAGCTATGACATGGGAGAGACCCAGTACTTC
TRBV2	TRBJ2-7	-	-	CASSEVTGSYEQYF	TGTGCCAGCAGTGAAGTCACGGGCTCCTACGAGCAGTACTTC
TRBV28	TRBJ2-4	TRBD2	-	CASSKRLAENIQYF	TGTGCCAGCAGCAAAAGACTAGCGGAAAACATTCAGTACTTC
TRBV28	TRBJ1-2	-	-	CASSLGGNYGYTF	TGTGCCAGCAGTTTGGGAGGGAACTATGGCTACACCTTC
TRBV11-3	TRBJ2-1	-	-	CASSVTTSHEQFF	TGTGCCAGCAGCGTCACTACTAGTCACGAGCAGTTCTTC
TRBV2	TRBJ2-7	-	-	CASSEGSEHYEQYF	TGTGCCAGCAGTGAAGGATCCGAACACTACGAGCAGTACTTC
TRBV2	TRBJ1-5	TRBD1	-	CASKEGTDSNQPQHF	TGTGCCAGCAAAGAGGGGACAGATAGCAATCAGCCCCAGCATTTT
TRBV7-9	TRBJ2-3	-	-	CATSLGMTSTDTQYF	TGTGCCACCAGCTTAGGGATGACTAGCACAGATACGCAGTATTTT
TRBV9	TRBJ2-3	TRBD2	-	CASSSPSGRSTDTQYF	TGTGCCAGCAGCTCTCCTAGCGGGAGGAGCACAGATACGCAGTATTTT
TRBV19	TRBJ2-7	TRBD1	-	CASSPGGTPLEQYF	TGTGCCAGTAGTCCAGGGGGAACCCCTCTCGAGCAGTACTTC
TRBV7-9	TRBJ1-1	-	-	CASSLGLGGDTEAFF	TGTGCCAGCAGCTTAGGCCTTGGGGGGGACACTGAAGCTTTCTTT
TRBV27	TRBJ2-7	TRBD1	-	CASSSEGALSYEQYF	TGTGCCAGCAGCTCCGAGGGGGCCCTCTCCTACGAGCAGTACTTC
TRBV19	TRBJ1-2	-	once	CASSMVWGLEGYTF	TGTGCCAGTAGTATGGTATGGGGACTGGAGGGCTACACCTTC
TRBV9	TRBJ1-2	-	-	CASSVVGGANRYTF	TGTGCCAGCAGCGTAGTAGGAGGGGCTAATCGGTACACCTTC
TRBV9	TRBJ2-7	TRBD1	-	CASSPGTGYYEQYF	TGTGCCAGCAGCCCCGGGACAGGGTATTACGAGCAGTACTTC